This record covers a single T cell receptor beta chain. The target antigen is unknown. These data belong to a study of shared clonotypes between healthy human individuals. Study outcomes and limitations: Generally, naive subsets came out with larger estimated richness than memory subsets. Sequencing depth was predicted to influence how clonotypes are shared among donors. Roughly 5% of naive CD4 clonotypes were common to a few donors.

In the sorted-subset replicate PCRs, 200 ng DNA, 25,000 to 35,000 T cell genomes, was used. Only in-frame clones appear in the TCRdb table, and some are missing; sequencing was by immunoSEQ multiplex PCR. The sample has nearly 1 million clones, 76% seen once. The receptor was derived from a man aged 18 to 35 in good health. The sample taken for sequencing was memory CD4+ T cells sorted from blood. Subset of the sample: CD45RA-negative fraction.

CDR3: CASSWGTSGTTDTQYF. The CDR3 DNA reads as TGTGCCAGCAGCTGGGGGACTAGCGGGACCACAGATACGCAGTATTTT. The genes are TRBV13 and TRBJ2-3; 13 nucleotides match TRBD2. CDR1 is PRHDT, CDR2 FYEKMQ, per germline (reference sequence). Trimming took 4 bases from V and 2 from J; bases not matched to a gene: 3. CDR3 size: 16 residues. Looking up the rest from reference TRBV13 and TRBJ2-3 gives the full variable domain: AAGVIQSPRHLIKEKRETATLKCYPIPRHDTVYWYQQGPGQDPQFLISFYEKMQSDKGSIPDRFSAQQFSDYHSELNMSSLELGDSALYFCASSWGTSGTTDTQYFGPGTRLTVL.